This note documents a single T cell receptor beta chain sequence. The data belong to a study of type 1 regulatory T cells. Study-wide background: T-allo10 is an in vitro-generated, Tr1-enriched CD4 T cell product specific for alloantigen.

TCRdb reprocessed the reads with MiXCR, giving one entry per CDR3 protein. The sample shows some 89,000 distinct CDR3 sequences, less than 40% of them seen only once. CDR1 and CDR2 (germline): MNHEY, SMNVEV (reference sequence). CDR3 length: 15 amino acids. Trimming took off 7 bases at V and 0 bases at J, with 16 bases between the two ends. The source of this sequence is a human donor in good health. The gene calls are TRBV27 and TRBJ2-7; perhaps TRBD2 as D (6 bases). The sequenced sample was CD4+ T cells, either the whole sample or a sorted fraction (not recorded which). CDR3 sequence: CASKDLAPSSYEQYF. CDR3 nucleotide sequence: TGTGCCAGCAAAGATCTAGCGCCAAGCTCCTACGAGCAGTACTTC.